Shown below are 27 T cell receptor beta chains from a single sample sequenced in a study of post-analysis software for immune sequencing data. Study-wide results and limits: Several TRBV segments (TRBV5-6, TRBV5-1 and TRBV20-1 among them) occurred more frequently in patients than in controls.

These receptors have no known antigen. Unique molecular identifiers had been added to the TCR beta cDNA libraries. TCRdb analysed the PCR reads with MiXCR anew, one entry per CDR3 protein. The repertoire includes 450,000 or so distinct CDR3 sequences, 45% of them detected once, and around 10% sits in the top ten. What was sequenced was blood. The source of these receptors is a girl aged 5-17 years with multiple sclerosis.

The V and J genes are TRBV30 and TRBJ2-7; tentatively, D is TRBD2 (6 bases). Trimming shortened V by 2 bases and J by 7 bases, and 18 bases separated the two germline ends. The CDR3 runs to 14 residues. CDR1 GTSNPN and CDR2 SVGIG come from the germline V gene (reference sequence). The CDR3 nucleotides are TGTGCCTGGAGTCGGGGACTTTCGTACAATGAGCAGTACTTC. It specifies CAWSRGLSYNEQYF.

The chain uses TRBV7-8 and TRBJ1-5, with a weak D call TRBD1 (6 bases). V was pared by 0 bases and J by 0 bases, with 15 bases between. The length of the CDR3 is 18 residues. Germline V gene sequence: CDR1 SGHVS, CDR2 FQNEAQ. Written as DNA, the CDR3 is TGTGCCAGCAGCTTAGCTCCCACAGGGCAATATAGCAATCAGCCCCAGCATTTT. Its translation is CASSLAPTGQYSNQPQHF.

The rearrangement joins TRBV12-3 or TRBV12-4 to TRBJ2-1; 7 bases agree with TRBD2. With V trimmed by 3 bases and J by 6 bases, 11 bases remained unmatched. This CDR3 is built from 16 residues. CDR3: CASSLDFGCGGNEQFF. CDR3 nucleotide sequence: TGTGCCAGCAGTTTGGATTTTGGATGCGGGGGCAATGAGCAGTTCTTC.

This clonotype was detected only a few times. CDR3 sequence (DNA): TGCAGTGCGACGAGCGGGAGGGGAAAAGAGACCCAGTACTTC. It codes for CSATSGRGKETQYF. The V gene is TRBV20-1, the J gene TRBJ2-5, with 10 positions matching TRBD2. Trimming cost V 6 bases and J 3 bases; bases outside gene matches: 7. The germline gives CDR1 DFQATT, CDR2 SNEGSKA (reference sequence). This CDR3 has 14 amino acids.

This clonotype was seen a few times. The rearrangement joins TRBV5-6 to TRBJ2-1, with D perhaps being TRBD1 or TRBD2 (5 bases each). Germline values: CDR1 SGHDT, CDR2 YYEEEE. V was shortened by 1 base and J by 9 bases, with 8 bases between the two germline ends. The CDR3 loop spans 12 amino acids. DNA for the CDR3: TGTGCCAGCAGCTTGAGAGGGACTGAGCAGTTCTTC. It codes for CASSLRGTEQFF.

The V gene is TRBV28, the J gene TRBJ2-6; D is undetermined. Germline V gene sequence: CDR1 MDHEN, CDR2 SYDVKM. Trimming took 3 bases from V and 2 from J, leaving 8 bases between them. The CDR3 totals 15 residues. CDR3 region: CASSFGVAGANVLTF. The CDR3 region has the DNA TGTGCCAGCAGTTTTGGGGTAGCTGGGGCCAACGTCCTGACTTTC. Filled out from reference TRBV28 and TRBJ2-6, the complete variable domain reads DVKVTQSSRYLVKRTGEKVFLECVQDMDHENMFWYRQDPGLGLRLIYFSYDVKMKEKGDIPEGYSVSREKKERFSLILESASTNQTSMYLCASSFGVAGANVLTFGAGSRLTVL.

This clonotype came up a few times. J is TRBJ2-7 and V is TRBV20-1; no clear D. The CDR3 runs to 14 residues. CDR1 and CDR2 from the germline V gene are DFQATT and SNEGSKA (reference sequence). The V gene lost 3 bases and the J gene lost 2 bases, with 14 bases spanning the gap. As DNA, the CDR3 is TGCAGTGCTAGGACGCCCTTTTCCCCCTACGAGCAGTACTTC. Translation: CSARTPFSPYEQYF.

V gene TRBV20-1 combines with J gene TRBJ1-1; 11 nucleotides match TRBD1. The length of the CDR3 is 15 residues. The J segment lost 4 bases and the V segment lost 6 bases, leaving 10 bases of the junction unmatched. Germline assignment: CDR1 DFQATT and CDR2 SNEGSKA (reference sequence). The CDR3 DNA reads as TGCAGTGCCCCGAGGACAGGGGGCGCGTTCACTGAAGCTTTCTTT. Translated, it gives CSAPRTGGAFTEAFF.

The chain joins TRBV29-1 to TRBJ1-1; perhaps TRBD1 as D (5 bases). The V end lost 4 bases, the J end lost 0 bases, and 12 bases lay between the germline ends. From germline, CDR1 is SQVTM and CDR2 ANQGSEA. The CDR3 length is 14 residues. CDR3 region: CSVGRDPLNTEAFF. The DNA for the CDR3 is TGCAGCGTTGGAAGGGACCCACTGAACACTGAAGCTTTCTTT.

As to this clonotype: One end of the junction is discordant with germline, which a read error may explain. This chain uses TRBV7-7 with TRBJ2-1, with D possibly being TRBD1 or TRBD2 (5 bases each). Per germline, CDR1 SSHAT and CDR2 FNYEAQ (reference sequence). This CDR3 is 16 amino acids long. The CDR3 spells CASSRKIGTAYNEQFF. CDR3 DNA sequence: TGTGCTAGCAGCCGAAAGATAGGGACGGCCTACAATGAGCAGTTCTTC.

CDR3 in DNA: TGTGCCAGCAGCTTCGGGACAGGGGAACTGGAGACCCAGTACTTC. Translation gives CASSFGTGELETQYF. The V and J genes are TRBV7-9 and TRBJ2-7, with 10 bases aligning to TRBD1. The end of the DNA fits TRBJ2-5 better, so the J call may be wrong. This CDR3 region has 15 residues. Germline V gene sequence: CDR1 SEHNR, CDR2 FQNEAQ (reference sequence).

As DNA, the CDR3 is TGCAGTGCCCGCCCCGGGACTAATGAGCAGTTCTTC. It specifies CSARPGTNEQFF. V is TRBV20-1 and J is TRBJ2-1, with D perhaps matching TRBD2 (6 bases). Trimming shortened V by 6 bases and J by 7 bases, and 13 bases separated the two germline ends. Germline V lookup: CDR1 DFQATT, CDR2 SNEGSKA (reference sequence). This CDR3 has 12 residues.

This clonotype showed up just a few times. V is TRBV27 and J is TRBJ2-1; no clear D. Trimming left V 8 bases short and J 0 bases short, with 11 bases between. This CDR3 has 14 amino acids. In germline, CDR1 is MNHEY, CDR2 SMNVEV (reference sequence). This CDR3 reads CASAATSSYNEQFF. For the CDR3, the DNA is TGTGCCAGCGCCGCGACGAGCTCCTACAATGAGCAGTTCTTC.

Only a few counts were recorded for this clonotype. This chain joins TRBV7-2 and TRBJ2-3, with TRBD2 as a possible D gene (6 bases). CDR3 length: 14 amino acids. Germline CDR1 is SGHTA and CDR2 is FQGNSA. Trimming took off 3 bases at V and 2 bases at J, with 9 bases between the two ends. DNA of the CDR3: TGTGCCAGCAGCTTCGGCGGGACCACAGATACGCAGTATTTT. Residues: CASSFGGTTDTQYF.

The chain recombines TRBV10-3 with TRBJ2-7; the D is unclear. Trimming removed 3 bases at V and 2 bases at J, with 8 bases between. The CDR3 runs 13 residues. Looked up from germline, CDR1 is ENHRY and CDR2 is SYGVKD. The CDR3 loop reads CAISDGNTYEQYF. DNA for the CDR3: TGTGCCATCAGTGATGGGAACACCTACGAGCAGTACTTC.

This clonotype was recorded a few times. This sequence joins TRBV5-6 and TRBJ2-1, with D unresolved. V was pared by 0 bases and J by 12 bases, with 10 bases between. This CDR3 has 12 residues. The germline V gene encodes CDR1 SGHDT and CDR2 YYEEEE. The DNA of the CDR3 is TGTGCCAGCAGCTTGGCCGGATGGGGGCAGTTCTTC. Amino acids: CASSLAGWGQFF.

A note on this clonotype: A read error is likely, as this CDR3 ends without the conserved phenylalanine or tryptophan. The CDR3 loop reads CATSRELNYEQYS. Here the CDR3 DNA reads TGTGCCACCAGCAGAGAGCTGAACTACGAGCAGTACTCC. The chain carries TRBV15 and TRBJ2-7; no clear D gene. Germline values: CDR1 LNHNV, CDR2 YYDKDF (reference sequence). The length of the CDR3 is 13 residues. The V gene lost 0 bases and the J gene lost 3 bases, with 6 bases spanning the gap.

This clonotype was picked up a small number of times. The genes are TRBV28 and TRBJ2-5; a weak D match, TRBD2 (5 bases). Germline CDR1 MDHEN, CDR2 SYDVKM. V gave up 1 base and J gave up 3 bases, with 18 bases separating them. This CDR3 region has 17 residues. In DNA form, the CDR3 reads TGTGCCAGCAGTTTATTCCGCCTCTCCAACGGGGAAGAGACCCAGTACTTC. Residues: CASSLFRLSNGEETQYF.

The chain employs TRBV7-3 and TRBJ1-5, with D possibly TRBD1 on 6 matching bases. Trimming pared 5 bases from V and 4 bases from J, leaving 18 bases between. CDR1 is SGHTA, CDR2 FQGTGA, per germline. CDR3 length: 16 residues. The CDR3 DNA follows: TGTGCCAGCAGCCAAAGGGGGGATTCTTGTAATCAGCCCCAGCATTTT. It encodes CASSQRGDSCNQPQHF.

A word on this clonotype: Mismatch with germline at one junction end may stem from a read error. The chain links TRBV4-3 to TRBJ2-5; D gene uncertain. The closer fit of TRBJ2-7 to the DNA end suggests the J call may be wrong. This CDR3 has 13 residues. From germline, CDR1 is LGHNA and CDR2 YSLEER. DNA for the CDR3: TGCGCCAGCAACCAAGATGTGAGGAGCGAGCAGTACTTC. Its protein is CASNQDVRSEQYF.

The V call is TRBV11-3, the J call TRBJ2-1; D unresolved. Germline loops: CDR1 SGHNT, CDR2 YENEEA. Trimming shortened V by 5 bases and J by 8 bases, and 10 bases separated the two germline ends. This CDR3 comprises 12 residues. The CDR3 DNA follows: TGTGCCAGCAGCCACTACTCCCATGAGCAGTTCTTC. Residues: CASSHYSHEQFF. The variable domain in full, completed from reference TRBV11-3 and TRBJ2-1, reads EAGVVQSPRYKIIEKKQPVAFWCNPISGHNTLYWYLQNLGQGPELLIRYENEEAVDDSQLPKDRFSAERLKGVDSTLKIQPAELGDSAVYLCASSHYSHEQFFGPGTRLTVL.

This clonotype was seen more than once but under ten times. The chain couples TRBV7-3 to TRBJ2-3; the D gene could be TRBD1 or TRBD2 (5 bases each). CDR3 length: 16 residues. V lost 0 bases and J 3 bases, leaving 13 bases between the germline ends. In germline, CDR1 is SGHTA, CDR2 FQGTGA. CDR3 loop: CASSLTGTPTTDTQYF. CDR3 nucleotides: TGTGCCAGCAGCTTAACCGGGACCCCTACGACAGATACGCAGTATTTT.

This clonotype turned up a few times. The rearrangement joins TRBV20-1 to TRBJ1-1, with a tentative D call TRBD1 (6 bases). The CDR3 extends over 15 amino acids. Trimming removed 5 bases from V and 4 bases from J, with 20 bases in between. Germline assignment: CDR1 DFQATT and CDR2 SNEGSKA (reference sequence). CDR3 in amino acids: CSAWGNREWTTEAFF. In DNA, the CDR3 is TGCAGTGCTTGGGGAAACAGGGAGTGGACCACTGAAGCTTTCTTT.

Details on this clonotype: One junction end disagrees with the germline gene, perhaps due to a read error. V gene TRBV3-1 combines with J gene TRBJ1-1, with a possible D match to TRBD1 (5 bases). The germline V gene encodes CDR1 LGHDT and CDR2 YNNKEL (reference sequence). The CDR3 has 14 residues. The CDR3 is CDSSQDQGRGEAFF. For the CDR3, the DNA is TGTGACAGCAGCCAAGATCAGGGCCGGGGGGAAGCTTTCTTT.

The gene calls are TRBV20-1 and TRBJ2-7, with D tentatively TRBD2 (7 bases). The CDR3 is made up of 13 amino acids. Germline lookup yields CDR1 DFQATT and CDR2 SNEGSKA (reference sequence). V was cut by 4 bases and J by 4 bases, with 14 bases left in between. Written as DNA, the CDR3 is TGCAGTGCTAAGGGGAGGGGGGGATACGAGCAGTACTTC. Amino acid sequence: CSAKGRGGYEQYF.

The chain uses TRBV18 and TRBJ2-3; TRBD2 matches 8 bases. Germline CDR1 is KGHSH and CDR2 is LQKENI. V lost 3 bases, J lost 2 bases, and 7 bases stayed unmatched. The CDR3 totals 16 residues. This chain's CDR3 is CASSPMAGGSTDTQYF. CDR3 sequence (DNA): TGTGCCAGCTCACCTATGGCGGGAGGCTCCACAGATACGCAGTATTTT.

A few counts support this clonotype. The chain couples TRBV5-6 to TRBJ1-2; D gene ambiguous. The CDR3 runs 13 residues. The ends were cut back, 2 bases at V and 8 bases at J, with 13 bases in the middle. The germline V gene has CDR1 SGHDT and CDR2 YYEEEE. DNA for the CDR3: TGTGCCAGCAGCTTAGGGCAGCTCGGGGGCTACACCTTC. Translation: CASSLGQLGGYTF.